This T cell receptor (beta chain) comes out of a study of early T cells in non-severe SARS-CoV-2 infection. For the study at large: The sequenced material was bulk RNA from unsorted whole blood, and its chains were unpaired. Whole-study findings and limits: Using VDJdb, the matching emphasized anti-spike CD8 responses while missing private and CD4 specificities.

This clonotype showed up many times. What it binds is not known. Attachment of unique molecular identifiers to individual cDNA molecules was performed. TCRdb re-derived calls from the 5' RACE reads in MiXCR, one entry per CDR3 protein. The data contain 70,000 to 75,000 distinct CDR3 sequences, 10% to 15% of them singletons. Trimming left V 7 bases short and J 6 bases short, with 19 bases between. Per the germline V gene, CDR1 is SQVTM and CDR2 is ANQGSEA. This CDR3 region has 13 residues. The chain recombines TRBV29-1 with TRBJ2-7, with TRBD2 as a possible D gene (8 bases). This clonotype was obtained from an adult who was a healthcare worker with PCR-confirmed SARS-CoV-2 infection or an uninfected control (not recorded which). Input material: whole blood. Here the CDR3 reads CSAAAGEGAEQYF. The CDR3 DNA follows: TGCAGCGCCGCAGCGGGAGAGGGGGCCGAGCAGTACTTC.